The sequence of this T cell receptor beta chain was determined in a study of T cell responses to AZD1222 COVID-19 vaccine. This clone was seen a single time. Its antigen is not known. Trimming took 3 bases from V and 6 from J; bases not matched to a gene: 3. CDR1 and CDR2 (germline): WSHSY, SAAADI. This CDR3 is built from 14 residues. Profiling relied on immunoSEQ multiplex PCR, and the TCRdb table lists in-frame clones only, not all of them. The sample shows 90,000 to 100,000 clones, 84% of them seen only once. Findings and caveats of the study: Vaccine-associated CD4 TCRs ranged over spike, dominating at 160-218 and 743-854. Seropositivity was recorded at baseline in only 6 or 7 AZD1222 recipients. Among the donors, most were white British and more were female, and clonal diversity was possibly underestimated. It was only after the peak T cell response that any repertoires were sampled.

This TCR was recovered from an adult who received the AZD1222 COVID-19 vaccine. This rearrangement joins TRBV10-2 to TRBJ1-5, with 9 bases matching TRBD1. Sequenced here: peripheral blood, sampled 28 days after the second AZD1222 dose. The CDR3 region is CASSEQGARQPQHF. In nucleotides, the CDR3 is TGCGCCAGCAGTGAACAGGGGGCGCGTCAGCCCCAGCATTTT.